This T cell receptor beta chain was profiled in a study of CXCR3-negative and CXCR3-positive naive CD8 T cells. In the study overall: Approximately 140 million TRB reads were obtained in total, which works out to about 1.5 +/- 0.3 million per library. Study outcomes and limitations: Comparably high diversity was seen in both naive subsets, and much lower diversity in memory CD8+ cells.

Preparation of TRB cDNA libraries relied on 5' RACE carrying UMI labels. TCRdb processed the 5' RACE reads again and assigns one entry to each CDR3 protein, with no DNA. This table lists 150,000 or so distinct CDR3 sequences. This CDR3 has 14 residues. Germline assignment: CDR1 LGHDT and CDR2 YNNKEL (reference sequence). Remarks on this clonotype: Its matching antigen is unknown.

Identification of naive CD8+ T cells rested on CD45RO-CCR7+CD27+CD95- status. Sequenced input: naive CXCR3- CD8+ T cells from blood. Stated subset: CD45RO-CCR7+CD27+CD95- naive CD8+ T cells lacking CXCR3 (TNR3-). The receptor comes from a human donor in good health. Some clones in this sample may be carry-over from other donors' samples. The chain joins TRBV3-1 to TRBJ2-2. The CDR3 sequence: CASSLPTSFGELFF.